This T cell receptor beta chain comes out of a study of technical replicates of blood from a handful of donors (dated 2017 in TCRdb). Libraries were prepared through the immunoSEQ multiplex PCR assay. TCRdb took over this immuneACCESS table, retaining in-frame rearrangements with V and J assigned. Such tables are incomplete; in checked studies, under half of the missing clones stem from an unresolved V gene, and the remainder is unexplained. The sample table holds roughly 100,000 clones, of which 90% to 96% were seen once. Around 0.37% of the sample comes from the top ten. From its cysteine to its phenylalanine, the CDR3 spans 19 amino acids. The kept DNA is CDR3 alone, 57 bases in frame from the first base. Germline trimming: 1 base from V, 2 bases from J; junction bases outside gene matches: 12. From a lookup of the germline V gene, CDR1 and CDR2 are SGHRS and YFSETQ. Comment on this clone: What this receptor recognizes is not known. Base qualities are not recorded, but no much larger clone differs from it by a single base.

This sequence uses TRBV5-1 and TRBJ2-6, with 7 middle bases fitting TRBD1. Sequencing was done on a sample of T cells isolated from PBMCs. The clonotype comes from a human donor in good health. The nucleotide sequence is given as TGCGCCAGCAGCTTGAGGTTGAGGGGACAGTTCGCTGGGGCCAACGTCCTGACTTTC. It is translated as CASSLRLRGQFAGANVLTF.